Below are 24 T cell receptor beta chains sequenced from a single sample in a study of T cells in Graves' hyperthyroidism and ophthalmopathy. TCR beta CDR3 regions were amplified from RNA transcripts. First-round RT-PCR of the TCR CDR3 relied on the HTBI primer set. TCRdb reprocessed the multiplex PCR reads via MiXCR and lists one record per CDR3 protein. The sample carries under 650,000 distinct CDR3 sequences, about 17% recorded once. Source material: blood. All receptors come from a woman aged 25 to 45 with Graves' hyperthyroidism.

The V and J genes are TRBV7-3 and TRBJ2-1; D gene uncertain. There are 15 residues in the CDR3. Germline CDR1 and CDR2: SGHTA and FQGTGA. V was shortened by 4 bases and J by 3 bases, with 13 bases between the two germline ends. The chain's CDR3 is CASSSGLFSYNEQFF. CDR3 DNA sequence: TGTGCCAGCAGCTCCGGGCTTTTTAGCTACAATGAGCAGTTCTTC.

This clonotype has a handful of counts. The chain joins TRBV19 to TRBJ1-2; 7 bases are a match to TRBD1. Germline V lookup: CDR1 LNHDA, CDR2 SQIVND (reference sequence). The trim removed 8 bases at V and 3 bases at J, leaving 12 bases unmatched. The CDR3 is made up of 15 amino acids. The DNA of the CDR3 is TGTGCCAGTTCCCCGGACAGGACATTTTACTATGGCTACACCTTC. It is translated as CASSPDRTFYYGYTF.

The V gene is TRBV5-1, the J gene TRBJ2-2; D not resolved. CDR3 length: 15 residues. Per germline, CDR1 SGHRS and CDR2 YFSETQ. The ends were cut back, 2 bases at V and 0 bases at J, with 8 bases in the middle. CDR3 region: CASSFRQSNTGELFF. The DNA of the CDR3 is TGCGCCAGCAGCTTTCGGCAGTCGAACACCGGGGAGCTGTTTTTT. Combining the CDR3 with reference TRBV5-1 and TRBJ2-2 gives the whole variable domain KAGVTQTPRYLIKTRGQQVTLSCSPISGHRSVSWYQQTPGQGLQFLFEYFSETQRNKGNFPGRFSGRQFSNSRSEMNVSTLELGDSALYLCASSFRQSNTGELFFGEGSRLTVL.

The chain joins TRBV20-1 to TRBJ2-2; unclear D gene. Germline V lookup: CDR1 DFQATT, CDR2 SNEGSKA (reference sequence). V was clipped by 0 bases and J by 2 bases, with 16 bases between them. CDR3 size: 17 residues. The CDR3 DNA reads TGCAGTGCTAGAGACTCCAGGATCTCTATAAACACCGGGGAGCTGTTTTTT. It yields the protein CSARDSRISINTGELFF.

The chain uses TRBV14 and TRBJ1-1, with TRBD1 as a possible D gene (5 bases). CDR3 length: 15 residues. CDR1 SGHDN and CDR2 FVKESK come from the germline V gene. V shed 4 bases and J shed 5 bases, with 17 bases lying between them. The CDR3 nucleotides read TGTGCCAGCAGCCTCCCCCTCGGAGGGGTTACTGAAGCTTTCTTT. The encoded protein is CASSLPLGGVTEAFF.

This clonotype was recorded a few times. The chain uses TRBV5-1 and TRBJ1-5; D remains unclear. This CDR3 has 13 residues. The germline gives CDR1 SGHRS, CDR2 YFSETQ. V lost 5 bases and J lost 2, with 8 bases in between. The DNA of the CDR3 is TGCGCCAGCAGGTCGTCAGGCAATCAGCCCCAGCATTTT. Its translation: CASRSSGNQPQHF.

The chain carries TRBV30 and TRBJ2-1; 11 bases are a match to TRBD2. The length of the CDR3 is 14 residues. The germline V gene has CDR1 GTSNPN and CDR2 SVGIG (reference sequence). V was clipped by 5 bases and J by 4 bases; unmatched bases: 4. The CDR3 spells CAWSGLAAYNEQFF. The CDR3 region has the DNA TGTGCCTGGTCGGGACTAGCGGCTTACAATGAGCAGTTCTTC.

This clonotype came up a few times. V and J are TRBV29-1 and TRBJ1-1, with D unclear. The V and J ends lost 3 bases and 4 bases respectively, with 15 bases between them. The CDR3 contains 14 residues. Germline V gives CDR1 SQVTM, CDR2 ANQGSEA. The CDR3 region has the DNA TGCAGCGTTGATAGGAACAGATGGGGCACTGAAGCTTTCTTT. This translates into CSVDRNRWGTEAFF.

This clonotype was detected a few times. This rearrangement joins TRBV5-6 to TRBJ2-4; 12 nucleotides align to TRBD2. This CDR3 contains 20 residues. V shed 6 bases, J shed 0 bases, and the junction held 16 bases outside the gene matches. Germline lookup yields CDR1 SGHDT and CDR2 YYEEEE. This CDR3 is CASTNGLAGPSRLAKNIQYF. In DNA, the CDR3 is TGTGCCAGCACCAATGGACTAGCGGGACCCTCCAGACTAGCCAAAAACATTCAGTACTTC.

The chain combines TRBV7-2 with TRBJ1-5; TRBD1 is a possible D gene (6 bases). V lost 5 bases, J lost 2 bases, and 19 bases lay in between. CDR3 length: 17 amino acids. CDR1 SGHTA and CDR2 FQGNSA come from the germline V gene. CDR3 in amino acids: CASSPWTEARGNQPQHF. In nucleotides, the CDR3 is TGTGCCAGCAGCCCCTGGACAGAGGCGAGGGGCAATCAGCCCCAGCATTTT.

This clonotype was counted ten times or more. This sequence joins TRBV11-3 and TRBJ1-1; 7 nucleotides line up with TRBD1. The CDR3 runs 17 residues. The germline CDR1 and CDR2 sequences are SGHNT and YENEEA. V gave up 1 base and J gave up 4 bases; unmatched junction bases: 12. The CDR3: CASSLVVSGGEGTEAFF. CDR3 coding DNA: TGTGCCAGCAGCTTAGTCGTGTCAGGGGGTGAGGGCACTGAAGCTTTCTTT.

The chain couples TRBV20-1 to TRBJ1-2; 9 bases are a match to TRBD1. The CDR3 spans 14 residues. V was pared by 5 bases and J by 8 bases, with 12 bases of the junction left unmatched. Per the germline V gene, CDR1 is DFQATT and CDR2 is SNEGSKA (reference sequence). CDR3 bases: TGCAGTGCTCCTAGGACAGGGGATGATTGGGGCTACACCTTC. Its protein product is CSAPRTGDDWGYTF.

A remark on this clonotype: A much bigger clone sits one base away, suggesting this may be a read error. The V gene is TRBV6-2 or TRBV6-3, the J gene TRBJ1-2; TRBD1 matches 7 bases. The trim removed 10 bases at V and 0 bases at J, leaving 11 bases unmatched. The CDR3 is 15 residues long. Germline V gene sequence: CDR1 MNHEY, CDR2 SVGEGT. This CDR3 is CANRRQGTANYGYTF. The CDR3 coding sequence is TGTGCCAACAGGCGACAGGGAACCGCTAACTATGGCTACACCTTC.

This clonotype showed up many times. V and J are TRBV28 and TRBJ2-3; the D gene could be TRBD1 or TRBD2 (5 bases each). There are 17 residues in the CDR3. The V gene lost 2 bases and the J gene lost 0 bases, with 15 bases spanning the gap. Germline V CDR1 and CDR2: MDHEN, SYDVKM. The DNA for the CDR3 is TGTGCCAGCAGTTTAAATCGGGGCAGGCTTAGCACAGATACGCAGTATTTT. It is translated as CASSLNRGRLSTDTQYF. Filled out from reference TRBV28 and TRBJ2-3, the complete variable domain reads DVKVTQSSRYLVKRTGEKVFLECVQDMDHENMFWYRQDPGLGLRLIYFSYDVKMKEKGDIPEGYSVSREKKERFSLILESASTNQTSMYLCASSLNRGRLSTDTQYFGPGTRLTVL.

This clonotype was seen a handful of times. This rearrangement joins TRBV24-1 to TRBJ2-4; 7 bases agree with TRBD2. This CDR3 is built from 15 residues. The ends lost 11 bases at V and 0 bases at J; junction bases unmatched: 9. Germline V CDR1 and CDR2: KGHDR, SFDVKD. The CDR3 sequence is CAILREPRAKNIQYF. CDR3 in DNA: TGTGCCATTCTGCGGGAGCCTAGAGCCAAAAACATTCAGTACTTC.

Written as DNA, the CDR3 is TGCAGTGCTCTGACTAGCGGGGGGGGTATAGAGCAGTTCTTC. This gives the protein CSALTSGGGIEQFF. The genes are TRBV20-1 and TRBJ2-1, with 14 bases aligning to TRBD2. CDR1 and CDR2 (germline): DFQATT, SNEGSKA (reference sequence). This CDR3 region has 14 residues. V lost 5 bases and J lost 10; bases outside the gene matches: 7.

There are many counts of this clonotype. The CDR3 loop is CASSSQGTREQYF. The CDR3 DNA follows: TGTGCCAGCAGTTCCCAGGGGACACGCGAGCAGTACTTC. The chain joins TRBV28 to TRBJ2-7; D might be TRBD1 (6 bases). Germline V gene data show CDR1 as MDHEN and CDR2 as SYDVKM. This CDR3 contains 13 residues. V gave up 4 bases and J gave up 6 bases, with 13 bases separating them.

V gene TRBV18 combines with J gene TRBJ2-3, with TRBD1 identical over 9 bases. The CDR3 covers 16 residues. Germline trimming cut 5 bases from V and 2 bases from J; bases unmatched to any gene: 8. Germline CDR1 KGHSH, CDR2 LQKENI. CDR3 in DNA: TGTGCCAGCTCAGGAAGAAACAGGGGGCACACAGATACGCAGTATTTT. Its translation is CASSGRNRGHTDTQYF.

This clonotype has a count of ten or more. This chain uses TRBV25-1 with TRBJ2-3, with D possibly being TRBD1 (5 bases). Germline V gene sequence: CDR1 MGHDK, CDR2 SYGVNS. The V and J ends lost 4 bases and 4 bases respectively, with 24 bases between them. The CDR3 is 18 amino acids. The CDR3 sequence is CASSGATFTQGRADTQYF. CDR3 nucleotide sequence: TGTGCCAGCAGTGGAGCCACCTTCACTCAGGGTAGGGCAGATACGCAGTATTTT.

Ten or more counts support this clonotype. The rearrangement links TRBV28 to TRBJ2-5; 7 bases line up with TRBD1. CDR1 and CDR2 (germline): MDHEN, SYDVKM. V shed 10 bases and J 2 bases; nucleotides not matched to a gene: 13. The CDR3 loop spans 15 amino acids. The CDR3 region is CATSPGQSEQETQYF. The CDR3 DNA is TGTGCCACCTCCCCGGGACAGAGCGAGCAAGAGACCCAGTACTTC.

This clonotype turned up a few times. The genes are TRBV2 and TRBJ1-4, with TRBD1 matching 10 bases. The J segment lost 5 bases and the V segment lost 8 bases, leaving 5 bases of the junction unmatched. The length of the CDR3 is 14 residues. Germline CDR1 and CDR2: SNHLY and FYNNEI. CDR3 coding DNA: TGTGCCAGCTACCCGGGACAGGGGAATGAAAAACTGTTTTTT. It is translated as CASYPGQGNEKLFF.

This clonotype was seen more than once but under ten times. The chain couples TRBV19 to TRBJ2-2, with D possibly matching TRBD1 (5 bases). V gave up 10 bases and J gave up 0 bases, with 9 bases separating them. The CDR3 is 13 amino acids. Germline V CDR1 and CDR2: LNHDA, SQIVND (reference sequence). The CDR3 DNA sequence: TGTGCCATACAGGATACGAACACCGGGGAGCTGTTTTTT. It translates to CAIQDTNTGELFF.

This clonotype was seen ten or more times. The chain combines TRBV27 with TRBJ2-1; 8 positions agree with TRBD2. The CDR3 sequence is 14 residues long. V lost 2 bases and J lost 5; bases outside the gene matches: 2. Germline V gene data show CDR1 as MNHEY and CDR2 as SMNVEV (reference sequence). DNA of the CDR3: TGTGCCAGCAGTTTACGGGAGGGCCACAATGAGCAGTTCTTC. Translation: CASSLREGHNEQFF.

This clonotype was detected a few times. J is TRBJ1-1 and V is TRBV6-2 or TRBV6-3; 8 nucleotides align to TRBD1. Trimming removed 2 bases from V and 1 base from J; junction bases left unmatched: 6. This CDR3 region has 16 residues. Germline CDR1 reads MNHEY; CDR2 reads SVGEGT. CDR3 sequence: CASSYLVGQGNTEAFF. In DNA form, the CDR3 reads TGTGCCAGCAGTTACCTCGTCGGACAGGGGAACACTGAAGCTTTCTTT.